A selection of T cell receptor beta chains follows, all from one sample in a study of blood T cell repertoires in COVID-19. Measured with immunoSEQ multiplex PCR; TCRdb has only the in-frame clones, and not every one. The sample consists of about 300,000 clones, about 87% of them appearing once. Input material: peripheral blood. Receptors originate from a man aged 70 or older with acute or convalescent COVID-19. CDR3s include the opening cysteine and the closing phenylalanine or tryptophan. Each record gives: CDR3 length, J gene, D gene, V gene, clone size, CDR3 DNA, CDR3 protein. The D gene is left open where the match is weak. Clone size is not always given. Where it is, it says once, few, many or a class for expanded clones.

15,TRBJ2-7,TRBD2,TRBV18,NA,TGTGCCAGCTCACTAGGGCGGGGGTACTCCTACGAGCAGTACTTC,CASSLGRGYSYEQYF
13,TRBJ1-2,NA,TRBV4-1,NA,TGCGCCAGCAGCCAAGAAACGGGAAATGGCTACACCTTC,CASSQETGNGYTF
14,TRBJ2-5,NA,TRBV19,NA,TGTGCCAGTAGTATGGGGCAGGGATACGAGACCCAGTACTTC,CASSMGQGYETQYF
17,TRBJ1-3,TRBD1,TRBV7-8,NA,TGTGCCAGCAGCTTATGGGACAGAAAGTCCTCTGGAAACACCATATATTTT,CASSLWDRKSSGNTIYF
17,TRBJ2-3,NA,TRBV4-2,NA,TGTGCCAGCAGCCAAGATCTTGGGGGGACCCCCACAGATACGCAGTATTTT,CASSQDLGGTPTDTQYF
15,TRBJ2-1,NA,TRBV24-1,NA,TGTGCCACCAGTGACCGTGACAGGTCCTACAATGAGCAGTTCTTC,CATSDRDRSYNEQFF
10,TRBJ2-1,TRBD1,TRBV29-1,NA,TGCAGCGCGTCGACAGGGTTGGAGTTCTTC,CSASTGLEFF
16,TRBJ2-2,TRBD1,TRBV4-2,few,TGTGCCAGCAGCCAATCAAAGACAGGGATAACCGGGGAGCTGTTTTTT,CASSQSKTGITGELFF
16,TRBJ2-1,TRBD2,TRBV7-6,few,TGTGCCAGCAGCCCCCGGGGGGGGATATCCTACAATGAGCAGTTCTTC,CASSPRGGISYNEQFF
16,TRBJ2-7,NA,TRBV5-3,NA,TGTGCCAGAAGCTTGATAGGTCTGGCAGGGTGGTCCGAGCAGTACTTC,CARSLIGLAGWSEQYF
12,TRBJ1-2,NA,TRBV28,NA,TGTGCCAGCAGCACGGGGCGGGGCCTCTACACCTTC,CASSTGRGLYTF
15,TRBJ2-1,NA,TRBV6-2/TRBV6-3,NA,TGTGCCAGCAGTTACGCGGACACGGTCTTCAATGAGCAGTTCTTC,CASSYADTVFNEQFF